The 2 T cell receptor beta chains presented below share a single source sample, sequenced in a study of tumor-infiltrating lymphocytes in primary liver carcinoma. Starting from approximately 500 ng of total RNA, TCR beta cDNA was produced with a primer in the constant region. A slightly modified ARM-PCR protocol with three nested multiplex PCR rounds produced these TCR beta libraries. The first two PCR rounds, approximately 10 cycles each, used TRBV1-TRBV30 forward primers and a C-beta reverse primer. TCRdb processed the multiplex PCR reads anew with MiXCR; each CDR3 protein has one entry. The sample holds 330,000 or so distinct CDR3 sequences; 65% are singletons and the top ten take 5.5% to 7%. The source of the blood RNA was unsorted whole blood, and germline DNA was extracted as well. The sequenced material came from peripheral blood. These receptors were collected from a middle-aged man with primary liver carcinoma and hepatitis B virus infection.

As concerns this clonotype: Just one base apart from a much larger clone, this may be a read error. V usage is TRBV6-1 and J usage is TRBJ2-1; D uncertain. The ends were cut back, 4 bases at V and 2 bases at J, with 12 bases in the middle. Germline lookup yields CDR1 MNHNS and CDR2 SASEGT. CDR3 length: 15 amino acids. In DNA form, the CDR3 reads TGTGCCAGCAGTGTGACTTCCTACACCTACAATGAGCAGTTCTTC. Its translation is CASSVTSYTYNEQFF.

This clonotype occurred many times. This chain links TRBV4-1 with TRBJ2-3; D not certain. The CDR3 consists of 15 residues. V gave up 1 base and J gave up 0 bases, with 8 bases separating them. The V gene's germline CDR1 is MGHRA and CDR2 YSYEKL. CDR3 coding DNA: TGCGCCAGCAGCCAAGGCCAGGCCAGCACAGATACGCAGTATTTT. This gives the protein CASSQGQASTDTQYF.